This TCR beta chain originates from a study of patients and donors after allogeneic stem cell transplantation. The CDR3 is 13 residues long. CDR1 is MNHEY, CDR2 SMNVEV, per germline (reference sequence). V trimming: 6 bases; J trimming: 4 bases; junction bases outside the gene matches: 4. TCRdb called the RT-PCR reads again in MiXCR, with one record for every CDR3 protein. The sample lists roughly 250,000 distinct CDR3 sequences; roughly an eighth were seen once. Sequencing was performed on blood, either unsorted or a sorted T cell fraction (not recorded which). The source is a human donor who was either an allogeneic HSCT recipient or a stem cell or donor lymphocyte infusion donor (not recorded which). It is not recorded whose cells these are; they may come from a transplant donor. The chain links TRBV27 to TRBJ1-2, with 8 bases that match TRBD1. The CDR3 loop reads CASSGQGRYGYTF. CDR3 in DNA: TGTGCCAGCAGCGGACAGGGACGCTATGGCTACACCTTC.